One TCR beta chain is described in this entry. Its antigen is not yet known. No much larger clone is present one base from it, and per-base qualities are unavailable. In the paper's terms, the treatment or condition label means: suppressive antiretroviral therapy. A pool of overlapping HIV-1 Gag 15-mer peptides, at roughly 0.91 ug per peptide per mL, was used to stimulate the cells. Memory populations depleted of antigen-responding cells were obtained by sorting nonresponding CD40L-negative CD69-negative CD45RO-high memory CD4+ T cells. HIV-1-infected adults in whom suppressive ART had been started during chronic infection were enrolled as participants. Plasma HIV-1 RNA had been undetectable (below 50 copies/mL) in participants for at least 4 years. To be included, a participant needed positive CMV serology and a CD4+ T cell count above 400 cells/uL. Before stimulation, PBMCs were isolated using density centrifugation and then depleted of CD8+ T cells. For 18 hours, the CD8-depleted PBMCs were stimulated with anti-CD28/CD49d costimulation, a CD40-blocking antibody, and enfuvirtide to prevent new infections. Cell sorting was performed on a Beckman Coulter MoFlo Legacy or XDP sorter, and dead cells were excluded with propidium iodide. For samples with more than one million cells, genomic DNA was extracted with the QIAamp DNA Mini Kit, and for all other samples the Quick-DNA Microprep Kit was used.

This entry belongs to a study of persistence of HIV-infected CD4 T cells (TCRdb year 2020). A note on the overall study: CMV- and HIV-1 Gag-responding CD4+ T cells were isolated from ART-treated individuals so that antigen-driven clonal expansion of HIV-1-infected cells could be examined. The median time the participants had spent on suppressive ART was around eight years. Peripheral blood samples of up to about 200 mL were obtained at multiple time points, with the exception of a couple of participants, for whom leukapheresis was performed at a single time point. Proviral sequencing was used to assess clonality among infected cells, whereas TCRbeta sequencing gauged the clonality of all cells within each sorted population. In the cross-participant TCR cluster analysis, 8 participants were included for CMV and more than five participants were included for Gag. Beyond this particular receptor, the publication reports: Significantly lower TCRbeta richness was observed in CMV- and Gag-responding cells than in anti-CD3/anti-CD28-responding cells, and higher oligoclonality was observed in CMV-responding cells than in CD3/CD28-stimulated and Gag-responding cells. TCR oligoclonality correlated with proviral oligoclonality within the same sorted populations. Bulk TCR analyses could not be restricted to the rare CMV-responding cells that actually carried HIV-1 proviruses. Only a small number of individuals took part in the study, and only a limited range of antigens was tested. Antigen-responding cells were enriched for degenerate expanded CDR3beta sequences, which suggests convergent selection of CD4+ responses to CMV and Gag.

TCRbeta repertoires were sequenced from genomic DNA with the immunoSEQ hsTCRB assay version 4 in survey mode. For TCRbeta sequencing, genomic DNA was diluted to 10 ng/uL, and up to about 1 ug was used per sample. The authors' analysis ran thus. ImmunoSeq Analyzer 3.0 was used for analysis of TCRbeta data, and diversity was computed on productive nucleotide rearrangements. Using the Immunarch R package, lower-bound TCR diversity was estimated with the improved Chao index and clonality was estimated with the Gini coefficient. Nucleotide rearrangements that differed but encoded the same CDR3beta amino acid sequence were counted as separate clonotypes. Differential abundance analysis found TCRbeta sequences that were significantly enriched in antigen-responding cells compared with anti-CD3/anti-CD28-activated cells. Using predicted peptide-MHC specificity as the basis, GLIPH2 grouped TCRs into clusters, both for each participant individually and for the merged data sets that combined participants. Sourced from immuneACCESS, this table was stored by TCRdb with only in-frame sequences that have V and J called. A share of the clones is absent; for the studies checked, an unresolved V gene accounts for under half, and the remainder has no known explanation. Clone size and V and J calls were adopted from that table, with D and trimming inferred from the DNA. This sample has tens of thousands of clones in its table, and more than 75% of those were observed once. 13% to 15% of the sample belongs to the ten largest clones.

The sequenced sample was CD4+ T cells sorted from PBMCs after approximately 19-hour stimulation, obtained from a patient who received antiretroviral therapy. The intended sense of this specimen's cell subset or site label: CD40L-CD69- CD45RO-high memory CD4 T cells not responding to Gag peptides. This sequence was found in an adult man with HIV who was CMV-seropositive.

The bases are TGTGCCACCAGACCGGGACGGGTAGCCAAAAACATTCAGTACTTC. Translated, it gives CATRPGRVAKNIQYF. The chain joins TRBV15 to TRBJ2-4; the D segment is perhaps TRBD1 or TRBD2, each sharing 5 matched bases. According to the germline V gene (reference sequence), CDR1 reads LNHNV and CDR2 reads YYDKDF. From its cysteine to its phenylalanine, the CDR3 spans 15 amino acids. Here the CDR3 DNA is all that survives: 45 bases in frame from base 1. Cut back by 6 bases and 0 bases, the V and J ends lie 12 bases apart.